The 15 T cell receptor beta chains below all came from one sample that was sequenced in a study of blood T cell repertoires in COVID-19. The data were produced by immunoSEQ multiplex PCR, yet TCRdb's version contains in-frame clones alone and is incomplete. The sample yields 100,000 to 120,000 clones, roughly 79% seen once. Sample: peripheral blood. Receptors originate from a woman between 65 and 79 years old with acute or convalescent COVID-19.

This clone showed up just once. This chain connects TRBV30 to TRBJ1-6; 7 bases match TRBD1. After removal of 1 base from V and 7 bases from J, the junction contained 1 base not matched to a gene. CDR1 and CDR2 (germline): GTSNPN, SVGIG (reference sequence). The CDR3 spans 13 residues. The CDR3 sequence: CAWSGQGNSPLHF. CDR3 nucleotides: TGTGCCTGGAGTGGACAGGGAAATTCACCCCTCCACTTT.

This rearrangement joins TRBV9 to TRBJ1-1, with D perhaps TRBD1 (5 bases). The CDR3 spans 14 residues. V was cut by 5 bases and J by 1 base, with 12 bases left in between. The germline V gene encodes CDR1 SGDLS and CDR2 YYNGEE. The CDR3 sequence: CASRPPGGNTEAFF. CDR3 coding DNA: TGTGCCAGCAGGCCCCCCGGGGGGAACACTGAAGCTTTCTTT. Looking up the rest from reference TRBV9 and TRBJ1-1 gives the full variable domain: DSGVTQTPKHLITATGQRVTLRCSPRSGDLSVYWYQQSLDQGLQFLIQYYNGEERAKGNILERFSAQQFPDLHSELNLSSLELGDSALYFCASRPPGGNTEAFFGQGTRLTVV.

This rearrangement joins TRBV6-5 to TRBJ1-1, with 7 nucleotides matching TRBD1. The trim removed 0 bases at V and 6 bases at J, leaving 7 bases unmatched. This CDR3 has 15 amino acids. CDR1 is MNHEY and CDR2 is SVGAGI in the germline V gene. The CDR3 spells CASSYSQGLVPEAFF. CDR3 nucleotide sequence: TGTGCCAGCAGTTACTCACAGGGGTTAGTCCCTGAAGCTTTCTTT.

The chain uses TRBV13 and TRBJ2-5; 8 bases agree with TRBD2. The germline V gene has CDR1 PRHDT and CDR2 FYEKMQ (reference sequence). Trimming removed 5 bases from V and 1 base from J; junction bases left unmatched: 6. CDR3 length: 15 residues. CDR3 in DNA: TGTGCCAGCAGCGGACGGGGGGGACTCCAAGAGACCCAGTACTTC. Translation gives CASSGRGGLQETQYF.

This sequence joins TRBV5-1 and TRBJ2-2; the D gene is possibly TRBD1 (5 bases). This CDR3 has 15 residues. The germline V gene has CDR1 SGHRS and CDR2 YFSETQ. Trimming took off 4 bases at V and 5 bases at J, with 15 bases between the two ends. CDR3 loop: CASSPGHIDTGELFF. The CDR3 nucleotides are TGCGCCAGCAGCCCAGGACACATTGATACCGGGGAGCTGTTTTTT.

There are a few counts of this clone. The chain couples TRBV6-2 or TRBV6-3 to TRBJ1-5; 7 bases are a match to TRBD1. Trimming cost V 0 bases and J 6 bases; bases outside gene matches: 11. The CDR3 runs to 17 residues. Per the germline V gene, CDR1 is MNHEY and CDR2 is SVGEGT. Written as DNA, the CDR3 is TGTGCCAGCAGTTACTCGGGAGTACAGGGGATAGGTCAGCCCCAGCATTTT. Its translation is CASSYSGVQGIGQPQHF.

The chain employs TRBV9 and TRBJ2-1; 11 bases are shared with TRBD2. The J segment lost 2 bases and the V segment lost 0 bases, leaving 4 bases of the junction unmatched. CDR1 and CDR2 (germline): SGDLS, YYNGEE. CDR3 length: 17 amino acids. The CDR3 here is CASSVVVAGGPYNEQFF. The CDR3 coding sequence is TGTGCCAGCAGCGTAGTTGTAGCGGGAGGGCCCTACAATGAGCAGTTCTTC.

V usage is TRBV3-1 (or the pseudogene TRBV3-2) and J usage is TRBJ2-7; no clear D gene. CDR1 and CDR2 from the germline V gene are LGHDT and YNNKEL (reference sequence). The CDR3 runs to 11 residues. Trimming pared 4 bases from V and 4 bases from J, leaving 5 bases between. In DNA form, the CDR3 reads TGTGCCAGCAGCCTCGGGTACGAGCAGTACTTC. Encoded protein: CASSLGYEQYF.

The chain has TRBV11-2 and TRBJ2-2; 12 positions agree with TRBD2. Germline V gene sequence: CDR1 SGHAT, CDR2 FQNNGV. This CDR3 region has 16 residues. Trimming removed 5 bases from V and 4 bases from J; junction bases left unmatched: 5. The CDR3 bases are TGTGCCAGCAGCCTGCGACTAGCGGGGGCCACCGGGGAGCTGTTTTTT. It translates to CASSLRLAGATGELFF.

CDR3 sequence reads: CASSASIAYNSPLHF. The CDR3 nucleotides read TGTGCCAGCAGCGCGAGCATCGCCTATAATTCACCCCTCCACTTT. V is TRBV9 and J is TRBJ1-6, with unresolved D. V lost 3 bases, J lost 2 bases, and 9 bases lay in between. Germline CDR1 is SGDLS and CDR2 is YYNGEE. CDR3 length equals 15 residues.

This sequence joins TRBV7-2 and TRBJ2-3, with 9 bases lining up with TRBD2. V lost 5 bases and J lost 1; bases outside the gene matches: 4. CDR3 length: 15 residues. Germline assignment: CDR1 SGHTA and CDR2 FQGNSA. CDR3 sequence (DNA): TGTGCCAGCAGCCCCGTAGCGGGAGGCACAGATACGCAGTATTTT. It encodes CASSPVAGGTDTQYF.

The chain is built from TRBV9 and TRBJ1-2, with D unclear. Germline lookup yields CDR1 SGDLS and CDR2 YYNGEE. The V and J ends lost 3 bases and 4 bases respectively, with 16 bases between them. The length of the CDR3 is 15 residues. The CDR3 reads CASSGLGREGYGYTF. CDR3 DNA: TGTGCCAGCAGCGGGCTAGGCCGGGAGGGCTATGGCTACACCTTC.

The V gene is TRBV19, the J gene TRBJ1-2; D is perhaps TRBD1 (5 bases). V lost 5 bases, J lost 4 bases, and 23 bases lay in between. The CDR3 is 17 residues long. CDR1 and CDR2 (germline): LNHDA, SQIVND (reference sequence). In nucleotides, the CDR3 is TGTGCCAGTAGTTTAAGGACAACTGCTAGTCCTGGCTATGGCTACACCTTC. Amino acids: CASSLRTTASPGYGYTF.

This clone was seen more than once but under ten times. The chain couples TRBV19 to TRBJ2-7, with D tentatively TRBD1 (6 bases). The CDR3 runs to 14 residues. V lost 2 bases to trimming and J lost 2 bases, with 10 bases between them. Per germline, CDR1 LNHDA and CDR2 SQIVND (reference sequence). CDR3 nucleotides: TGTGCCAGTAGTATACAGCAGGGGCCCTACGAGCAGTACTTC. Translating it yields CASSIQQGPYEQYF. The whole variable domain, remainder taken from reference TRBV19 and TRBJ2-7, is DGGITQSPKYLFRKEGQNVTLSCEQNLNHDAMYWYRQDPGQGLRLIYYSQIVNDFQKGDIAEGYSVSREKKESFPLTVTSAQKNPTAFYLCASSIQQGPYEQYFGPGTRLTVT.

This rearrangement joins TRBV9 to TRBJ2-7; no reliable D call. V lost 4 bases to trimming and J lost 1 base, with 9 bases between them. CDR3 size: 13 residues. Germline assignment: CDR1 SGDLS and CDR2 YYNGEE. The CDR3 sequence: CASSPPRSYEQYF. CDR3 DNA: TGTGCCAGCAGCCCTCCCCGGTCCTACGAGCAGTACTTC.